This TCR beta chain was recorded in a study of cytomegalovirus exposure and HLA in healthy donors. Broader study findings: Later, TCR association rates were found to vary by HLA locus, highest for DRB1 and lowest for HLA-C.

The study ran its PCR with 60 Vbeta and 13 Jbeta primers. Produced via immunoSEQ multiplex PCR; TCRdb's table is partial and in-frame only. The sample includes around 130,000 clones. As concerns this clone: What it binds is not known.

This CDR3 region has 16 residues. CDR1 is LGHNA, CDR2 YNFKEQ, per germline. Trimming removed 0 bases from V and 2 bases from J; junction bases left unmatched: 4. The sample consisted of PBMCs. The sequence was obtained from a woman aged 40-49 years in good health and CMV-seronegative. The chain employs TRBV4-2 and TRBJ2-5; 9 bases fit TRBD2. The CDR3 nucleotides are TGTGCCAGCAGCCAAGATGGCGCGGGGGGGCAAGAGACCCAGTACTTC. This encodes CASSQDGAGGQETQYF.